This T cell receptor (beta chain) was profiled in a study of blood T cells in healthy people across ages. Notes on the study in general: Estimates of total diversity, which came from one million sequenced T cells, were considered to be underestimates. Per-million-T-cell TCR beta diversity fell roughly linearly with age. The study could not conclusively compare naive and antigen-experienced cells, given its unsorted PBMCs. Diversity was higher, and naive CD4+ cells more numerous, in long-lived donors than in aged donors.

Comment on this clonotype: Its specificity is unknown.

The use of a sample-barcoded 5' primer and a J-beta primer mix characterized a second PCR of roughly 6 to 12 cycles. TCRdb redid the calling of the 5' RACE reads with MiXCR, one entry per CDR3 protein. The table lists around 1.1 million distinct CDR3 sequences, more than 30% of them singletons. Germline V lookup: CDR1 SQVTM, CDR2 ANQGSEA. This CDR3 region has 16 residues. The sample consisted of blood. The gene calls are TRBV29-1 and TRBJ2-1, with D perhaps being TRBD1 or TRBD2 (5 bases each). The DNA end favors TRBJ2-7, so the J call may be wrong. The sequence derives from a man aged 18-30 years in good health. CDR3 region: CSVEDREGISYNEQYF. The CDR3 DNA follows: TGCAGCGTTGAAGATCGAGAGGGGATCTCCTACAATGAGCAGTACTTC.